The present T cell receptor beta chain was sequenced within a study of a mutant IDH1 vaccine in newly diagnosed glioma. The overall study: Most had both radiotherapy and temozolomide beforehand; others had only one. Findings and caveats of the study: Pseudoprogression appeared independent of alterations in top peripheral clonotypes.

Time point defined: week 11, during vaccination. Vaccine doses each comprised 300 ug of mutant IDH1 20-mer peptide, with topical imiquimod. Profiling relied on immunoSEQ multiplex PCR, and the TCRdb table lists in-frame clones only, not all of them. The sample yields tens of thousands of clones, roughly 89% seen once. The CDR3 is 14 amino acids. V lost 1 base, J lost 10 bases, and 14 bases lay in between. Germline V gene lookup returns CDR1 LNHNV and CDR2 YYDKDF (reference sequence). A note on this clone: Antigen unknown.

The chain links TRBV15 to TRBJ2-1, with TRBD2 as a possible D gene (5 bases). Sequenced here: PBMCs, sampled from a glioma patient whose treatment included an IDH1 peptide vaccine. The TCR comes from a man younger than 35 with glioma. The CDR3 sequence: CATSRGRTPAEQFF. CDR3 nucleotides: TGTGCCACCAGCAGAGGGAGGACCCCGGCGGAGCAGTTCTTC.